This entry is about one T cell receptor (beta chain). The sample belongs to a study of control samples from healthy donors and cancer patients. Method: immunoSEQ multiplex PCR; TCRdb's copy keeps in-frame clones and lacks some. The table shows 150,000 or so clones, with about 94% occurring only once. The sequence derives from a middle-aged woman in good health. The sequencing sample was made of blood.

The CDR3 DNA sequence: TGTGCCAGCAGTGGCGACTCGGGAGGTGGCTACACCTTC. It specifies CASSGDSGGGYTF. The chain joins TRBV25-1 to TRBJ1-2; unclear D gene. Per germline, CDR1 MGHDK and CDR2 SYGVNS. The CDR3 sequence is 13 residues long. V was trimmed by 4 bases and J by 7 bases, leaving 13 bases between them.